This TCR beta chain was captured in a study of T cell clonality in common variable immunodeficiency. In its sample, this clone was seen many times. The read comes to an end 3 residues before the CDR3 does, leaving the germline J gene to fill in the end. Only in-frame clones appear in the TCRdb table, and some are missing; sequencing was by immunoSEQ multiplex PCR. The sample yields about 81,000 clones, without any singletons. The germline gives CDR1 DFQATT, CDR2 SNEGSKA (reference sequence). The length of the CDR3 is 13 residues. Sequencing input: peripheral blood mononuclear cells. The chain has TRBV20-1 and TRBJ2-1; possible D gene TRBD2, 6 bases. The origin of this receptor is a person aged 18 to 70 in good health. The sequenced CDR3 bases are TGCACAATCGGGACTTACGGGTTTAGTGAG. This translates into CTIGTYGFSE. The entire CDR3 protein reads CTIGTYGFSEQFF.